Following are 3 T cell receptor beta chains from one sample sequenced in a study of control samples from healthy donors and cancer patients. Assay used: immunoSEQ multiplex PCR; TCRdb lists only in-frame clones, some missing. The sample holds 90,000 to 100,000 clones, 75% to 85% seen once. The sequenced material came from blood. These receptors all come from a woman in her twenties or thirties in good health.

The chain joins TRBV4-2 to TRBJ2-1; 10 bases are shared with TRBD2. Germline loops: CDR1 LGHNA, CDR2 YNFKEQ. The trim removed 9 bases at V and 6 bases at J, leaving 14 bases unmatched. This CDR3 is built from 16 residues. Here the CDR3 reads CARFPSGGAPSNEQFF. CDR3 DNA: TGTGCCAGATTCCCGAGCGGGGGGGCCCCGTCCAATGAGCAGTTCTTC.

In DNA, the CDR3 is TGTGCCAGCACCGCACCCGCGTCGCGGCAGGTGAGGCAGGGGAACACTGAAGCTTTCTTT. This translates into CASTAPASRQVRQGNTEAFF. The rearrangement uses TRBV7-8 and TRBJ1-1; a possible D gene is TRBD1 (5 bases). The ends were cut back, 7 bases at V and 1 base at J, with 31 bases in the middle. Germline CDR1 and CDR2: SGHVS and FQNEAQ. CDR3 length equals 20 residues. The full variable domain, rest sourced from reference TRBV7-8 and TRBJ1-1, is GAGVSQSPRYKVAKRGQDVALRCDPISGHVSLFWYQQALGQGPEFLTYFQNEAQLDKSGLPSDRFFAERPEGSVSTLKIQRTQQEDSAVYLCASTAPASRQVRQGNTEAFFGQGTRLTVV.

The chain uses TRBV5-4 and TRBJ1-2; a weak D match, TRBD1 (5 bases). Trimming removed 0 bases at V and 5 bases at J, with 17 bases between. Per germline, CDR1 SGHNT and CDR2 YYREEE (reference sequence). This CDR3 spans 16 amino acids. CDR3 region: CASSLANRGSDYGYTF. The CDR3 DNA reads TGTGCCAGCAGCTTGGCCAATAGGGGAAGCGATTATGGCTACACCTTC. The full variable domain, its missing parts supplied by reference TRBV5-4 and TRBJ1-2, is ETGVTQSPTHLIKTRGQQVTLRCSSQSGHNTVSWYQQALGQGPQFIFQYYREEENGRGNFPPRFSGLQFPNYSSELNVNALELDDSALYLCASSLANRGSDYGYTFGSGTRLTVV.